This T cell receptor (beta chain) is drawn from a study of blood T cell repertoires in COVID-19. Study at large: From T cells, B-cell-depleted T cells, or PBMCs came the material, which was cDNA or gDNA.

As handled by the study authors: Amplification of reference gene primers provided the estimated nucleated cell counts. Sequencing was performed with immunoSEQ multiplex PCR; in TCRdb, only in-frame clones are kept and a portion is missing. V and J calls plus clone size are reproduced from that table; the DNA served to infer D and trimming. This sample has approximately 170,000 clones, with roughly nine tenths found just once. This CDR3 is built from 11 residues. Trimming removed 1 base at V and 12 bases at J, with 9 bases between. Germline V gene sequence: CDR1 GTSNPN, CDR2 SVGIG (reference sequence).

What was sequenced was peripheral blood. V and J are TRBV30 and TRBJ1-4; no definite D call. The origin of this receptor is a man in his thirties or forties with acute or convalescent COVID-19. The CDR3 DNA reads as TGTGCCTGGAGTGCCGGGGTGCAACTGTTTTTT. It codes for CAWSAGVQLFF.